This T cell receptor beta chain was captured by sequencing in a study of blood T cell repertoires in COVID-19. For the study at large: Samples of COVID-19 (acute and convalescent) were obtained from the United States, Italy and Spain.

Per the original methods: Quantification of nucleated cells was approximated via reference gene primer amplification. The method was immunoSEQ multiplex PCR; TCRdb's version includes in-frame clones alone and lacks a portion of them. That table is the source of V, J and clone size, and D and trimming were worked out from the DNA. Among approximately 270,000 clones, approximately 88% were seen once, and the ten largest hold under 8%. CDR3 size: 17 residues. The V gene lost 3 bases and the J gene lost 4 bases, with 18 bases spanning the gap. Germline-derived CDR1 and CDR2 are LNHDA and SQIVND (reference sequence). Seattle patient enrollment occurred during active infection, with longitudinal follow-up thereafter. This clone occurred a few times.

Sequencing used peripheral blood. The V and J genes are TRBV19 and TRBJ2-2, with D perhaps matching TRBD1 (5 bases). This TCR derives from a woman in her 30s with COVID-19, enrolled during active disease. The CDR3 here is CASSMGRGHFATGELFF. In DNA, the CDR3 is TGTGCCAGTAGTATGGGGCGTGGACATTTCGCCACCGGGGAGCTGTTTTTT.